Each of the 19 T cell receptor beta chains below was sequenced from the same sample in a study of blood T cells in healthy people across ages. It was with a sample-barcoded 5' primer and a J-beta primer mix that a second PCR of about 7 to 12 cycles was run. MiXCR, applied by TCRdb to the 5' RACE reads, yields one record per CDR3 protein. This table has 750,000 to 950,000 distinct CDR3 sequences, roughly 28% appearing once. The same sample was also used in a study of T cells of mothers and their children.

Sequenced material: blood. The receptor source for this set is a woman between 35 and 50 years old in good health.

This clonotype was seen a handful of times. Written as DNA, the CDR3 is TGTGCCAGCAGCTCCCCAGGGTGGGAGCAGTACTTC. It is translated as CASSSPGWEQYF. The chain combines TRBV7-2 with TRBJ2-7; D may be TRBD1 (5 bases). V lost 4 bases and J lost 7, with 11 bases in between. Germline values: CDR1 SGHTA, CDR2 FQGNSA. The CDR3 contains 12 residues.

At least ten counts were recorded for this clonotype. This chain joins TRBV20-1 and TRBJ2-7; D call uncertain. This CDR3 is built from 12 residues. V lost 3 bases and J 2 bases, leaving 8 bases between the germline ends. Germline CDR1 and CDR2: DFQATT and SNEGSKA (reference sequence). The chain's CDR3 is CSARHPAYEQYF. The CDR3 bases are TGCAGTGCTAGGCACCCAGCCTACGAGCAGTACTTC.

The chain recombines TRBV28 with TRBJ1-2, with 7 bases fitting TRBD1. Looked up from germline, CDR1 is MDHEN and CDR2 is SYDVKM. The CDR3 covers 14 residues. J was trimmed by 5 bases and V by 3 bases; bases with no gene match: 6. The CDR3: CASSFGDRVYGYTF. For the CDR3, the DNA is TGTGCCAGCAGTTTCGGGGACAGAGTTTATGGCTACACCTTC.

The rearrangement links TRBV12-5 to TRBJ2-3; perhaps TRBD2 as D (5 bases). Trimming removed 7 bases from V and 1 base from J, with 12 bases in between. There are 14 residues in the CDR3. In germline, CDR1 is LGHNT, CDR2 FRNRAP. DNA of the CDR3: TGTGCTAGTGCCCCGGGGTACGGCACAGATACGCAGTATTTT. Residues: CASAPGYGTDTQYF.

The chain combines TRBV5-1 with TRBJ1-1, with D possibly matching TRBD1 (6 bases). V lost 4 bases and J 5 bases, leaving 12 bases between the germline ends. The V gene's germline CDR1 is SGHRS and CDR2 YFSETQ. The CDR3 is 13 amino acids. CDR3 loop: CASSGGARTEAFF. CDR3 in DNA: TGCGCCAGCAGCGGGGGGGCGCGTACTGAAGCTTTCTTT. The complete variable domain, with remaining parts taken from reference TRBV5-1 and TRBJ1-1, reads KAGVTQTPRYLIKTRGQQVTLSCSPISGHRSVSWYQQTPGQGLQFLFEYFSETQRNKGNFPGRFSGRQFSNSRSEMNVSTLELGDSALYLCASSGGARTEAFFGQGTRLTVV.

The table lists this clonotype with many counts. The rearrangement links TRBV6-5 to TRBJ2-1, with a tentative D call TRBD1 (5 bases). The CDR3 is 15 residues long. V was shortened by 3 bases and J by 6 bases, with 15 bases between the two germline ends. Germline-derived CDR1 and CDR2 are MNHEY and SVGAGI. The CDR3 region is CASSYLRQLGNEQFF. The CDR3 DNA follows: TGTGCCAGCAGTTATCTACGACAGCTTGGCAATGAGCAGTTCTTC.

This chain joins TRBV7-8 and TRBJ1-2, with D uncertain. The CDR3 covers 13 residues. In germline, CDR1 is SGHVS, CDR2 FQNEAQ. The ends were cut back, 6 bases at V and 2 bases at J, with 10 bases in the middle. This CDR3 is CASSSMVNYGYTF. The CDR3 region has the DNA TGTGCCAGCAGTTCGATGGTGAACTATGGCTACACCTTC.

The J gene is TRBJ1-2, the V gene TRBV28; 12 nucleotides line up with TRBD1. Germline values: CDR1 MDHEN, CDR2 SYDVKM. Trimming cost V 6 bases and J 4 bases; bases outside gene matches: 3. This CDR3 contains 14 residues. The CDR3 sequence is CASRGTGGPYGYTF. The CDR3 coding sequence is TGTGCCAGCAGGGGGACAGGGGGCCCCTATGGCTACACCTTC.

This clonotype was recorded many times. The chain joins TRBV12-3 or TRBV12-4 to TRBJ1-2; D not resolved. The CDR3 loop spans 13 amino acids. Trimming pared 3 bases from V and 7 bases from J, leaving 12 bases between. CDR3 coding DNA: TGTGCCAGCAGTTTGGGCCCGAAAACTGGCTACACCTTC. It yields the protein CASSLGPKTGYTF.

Regarding this clonotype: This may be a read error: a much more frequent sequence differs by one nucleotide. The chain combines TRBV7-9 with TRBJ2-5; D possibly uses TRBD1 or TRBD2 (5 bases each). The CDR3 sequence is 15 residues long. Per germline, CDR1 SEHNR and CDR2 FQNEAQ (reference sequence). This CDR3 reads CASSLSTVRGETQDF. CDR3 coding DNA: TGTGCCAGCAGCTTATCAACAGTAAGGGGAGAGACCCAGGACTTC. The whole variable domain, remainder taken from reference TRBV7-9 and TRBJ2-5, is DTGVSQNPRHKITKRGQNVTFRCDPISEHNRLYWYRQTLGQGPEFLTYFQNEAQLEKSRLLSDRFSAERPKGSFSTLEIQRTEQGDSAMYLCASSLSTVRGETQDFGPGTRLLVL.

This clonotype occurred many times. The chain joins TRBV11-2 to TRBJ2-3; TRBD2 is a possible D gene (5 bases). The CDR3 has 16 residues. Germline V gene data show CDR1 as SGHAT and CDR2 as FQNNGV. Trimming removed 5 bases from V and 3 bases from J, with 18 bases in between. The DNA of the CDR3 is TGTGCCAGCAGCCGAGCTTCTAGCTTTAGGACAGATACGCAGTATTTT. Translating it yields CASSRASSFRTDTQYF. Full variable domain (outside the CDR3, taken from reference TRBV11-2 and TRBJ2-3): EAGVAQSPRYKIIEKRQSVAFWCNPISGHATLYWYQQILGQGPKLLIQFQNNGVVDDSQLPKDRFSAERLKGVDSTLKIQPAKLEDSAVYLCASSRASSFRTDTQYFGPGTRLTVL.

The genes are TRBV5-1 and TRBJ2-5; possible D gene TRBD1, 5 bases. V lost 3 bases, J lost 2 bases, and 8 bases lay in between. CDR1 and CDR2 from the germline V gene are SGHRS and YFSETQ. The CDR3 covers 13 residues. The CDR3 DNA follows: TGCGCCAGCAGCTACGCAGGGCAAGAGACCCAGTACTTC. Residues: CASSYAGQETQYF. The full variable domain, rest sourced from reference TRBV5-1 and TRBJ2-5, is KAGVTQTPRYLIKTRGQQVTLSCSPISGHRSVSWYQQTPGQGLQFLFEYFSETQRNKGNFPGRFSGRQFSNSRSEMNVSTLELGDSALYLCASSYAGQETQYFGPGTRLLVL.

The gene calls are TRBV28 and TRBJ1-2; the D gene is possibly TRBD1 (6 bases). V was clipped by 6 bases and J by 7 bases, with 15 bases between them. The CDR3 runs 13 residues. CDR1 MDHEN and CDR2 SYDVKM come from the germline V gene. The CDR3 protein is CASSPDRSGGYTF. CDR3 bases: TGTGCCAGCAGCCCGGACAGATCGGGTGGCTACACCTTC.

In this sample, this clonotype turned up many times. The chain couples TRBV6-4 to TRBJ2-4, with no clear D. Per the germline V gene, CDR1 is MRHNA and CDR2 is SNTAGT. Trimming pared 10 bases from V and 0 bases from J, leaving 25 bases between. The CDR3 consists of 18 residues. CDR3 nucleotides: TGTGCCACTCTAGAGGACGGTTGTCCCTGTCTAGCCAAAAACATTCAGTACTTC. Encoded protein: CATLEDGCPCLAKNIQYF.

This clonotype has a single count. This could be a read error, since a much larger clone is one nucleotide away. The chain uses TRBV11-2 and TRBJ2-3; the match to TRBD1 covers 7 bases. The CDR3 is made up of 15 amino acids. CDR1 is SGHAT, CDR2 FQNNGV, per germline. The CDR3 DNA reads as TGTGCCAGCAGCCCCGGGACAGCGGACACAGGTACGCAGTATTTT. Translating it yields CASSPGTADTGTQYF.

The V gene is TRBV2, the J gene TRBJ1-6; no firm D call. The CDR3 runs 13 residues. Trimming took off 1 base at V and 8 bases at J, with 6 bases between the two ends. Germline-derived CDR1 and CDR2 are SNHLY and FYNNEI. The CDR3 bases are TGTGCCAGCAGTGAAGAAAGGGATTCACCCCTCCACTTT. Translating gives CASSEERDSPLHF.

V is TRBV20-1 and J is TRBJ1-2; possible D gene TRBD1, 5 bases. Germline CDR1 DFQATT, CDR2 SNEGSKA (reference sequence). Trimming took off 1 base at V and 3 bases at J, with 30 bases between the two ends. There are 20 residues in the CDR3. For the CDR3, the DNA is TGCAGTGCTAGAGTGGTAAACCTACCGGGACCAACGCCCTCGTACTATGGCTACACCTTC. This gives the protein CSARVVNLPGPTPSYYGYTF.

This clonotype was counted ten times or more. The V call is TRBV5-1, the J call TRBJ2-1, with TRBD2 as a possible D gene (5 bases). CDR1 and CDR2 from the germline V gene are SGHRS and YFSETQ. V was clipped by 5 bases and J by 8 bases, with 17 bases between them. The CDR3 has 14 residues. This chain's CDR3 is CASRSYRAGDEQFF. The DNA for the CDR3 is TGCGCCAGCAGATCTTATAGGGCCGGGGATGAGCAGTTCTTC. Complete variable domain (other parts from reference TRBV5-1 and TRBJ2-1): KAGVTQTPRYLIKTRGQQVTLSCSPISGHRSVSWYQQTPGQGLQFLFEYFSETQRNKGNFPGRFSGRQFSNSRSEMNVSTLELGDSALYLCASRSYRAGDEQFFGPGTRLTVL.

This clonotype turned up a few times. This chain joins TRBV20-1 and TRBJ2-1; D remains unclear. This CDR3 region has 12 residues. The V gene lost 3 bases and the J gene lost 4 bases, with 7 bases spanning the gap. Germline CDR1 DFQATT, CDR2 SNEGSKA (reference sequence). The CDR3 DNA follows: TGCAGTGCTAGGGATACATACAATGAGCAGTTCTTC. Encoded protein: CSARDTYNEQFF.